Below are 30 T cell receptor beta chains sequenced from a single sample in a study of PD-L1 blockade in urothelial cancer. The method was immunoSEQ multiplex PCR; TCRdb's version includes in-frame clones alone and lacks a portion of them. The sample shows about 45,000 clones, roughly 86% of them seen only once. Documented time point: peripheral blood 6 weeks after treatment start. The sequenced sample was PBMCs, obtained around atezolizumab (anti-PD-L1) treatment. The receptors originated from a man between 60 and 75 years old with urothelial cancer.

The chain employs TRBV28 and TRBJ2-7; D may be TRBD2 (6 bases). Trimming left V 6 bases short and J 2 bases short, with 17 bases between. Germline V gene sequence: CDR1 MDHEN, CDR2 SYDVKM. The CDR3 spans 15 residues. The CDR3 DNA is TGTGCCAGCAGAGGTTGGAGGGGAACACCCTACGAGCAGTACTTC. The encoded protein is CASRGWRGTPYEQYF.

The chain is built from TRBV5-5 and TRBJ1-4; perhaps TRBD1 as D (5 bases). The CDR3 sequence is 15 residues long. Germline V gene lookup returns CDR1 SGHKS and CDR2 YYEKEE (reference sequence). Deletions cut 1 base from V and 8 bases from J, with 15 bases between. CDR3 in amino acids: CASSLLVGQTEKLFF. CDR3 coding DNA: TGTGCCAGCAGCTTGTTGGTGGGGCAGACCGAAAAACTGTTTTTT.

The V call is TRBV11-2, the J call TRBJ1-3; no clear D. Germline V gene lookup returns CDR1 SGHAT and CDR2 FQNNGV. The V gene lost 4 bases and the J gene lost 7 bases, with 14 bases spanning the gap. The CDR3 is 14 amino acids. CDR3 DNA sequence: TGTGCCAGCAGCTCCGTTGTGCAGTGGAACACCATATATTTT. Protein: CASSSVVQWNTIYF. Full variable domain (rest looked up from reference TRBV11-2 and TRBJ1-3): EAGVAQSPRYKIIEKRQSVAFWCNPISGHATLYWYQQILGQGPKLLIQFQNNGVVDDSQLPKDRFSAERLKGVDSTLKIQPAKLEDSAVYLCASSSVVQWNTIYFGEGSWLTVV.

V and J are TRBV2 and TRBJ2-7; 8 bases are a match to TRBD2. Germline trimming cut 8 bases from V and 2 bases from J; bases unmatched to any gene: 11. There are 15 residues in the CDR3. CDR1 SNHLY and CDR2 FYNNEI come from the germline V gene. The CDR3 region is CASVLRSGAAYEQYF. CDR3 bases: TGTGCCAGCGTCCTTCGTAGCGGGGCCGCCTACGAGCAGTACTTC.

The rearrangement uses TRBV6-1 and TRBJ1-1; 10 bases align to TRBD1. After removal of 6 bases from V and 5 bases from J, the junction contained 9 bases not matched to a gene. The CDR3 has 15 residues. The V gene's germline CDR1 is MNHNS and CDR2 SASEGT. The CDR3 region is CASRDPGQGRTEAFF. The CDR3, as DNA: TGTGCCAGCAGGGACCCGGGACAGGGGCGGACTGAAGCTTTCTTT.

The chain recombines TRBV5-1 with TRBJ1-4, with D tentatively TRBD1 (6 bases). This CDR3 comprises 14 residues. Germline CDR1 reads SGHRS; CDR2 reads YFSETQ. V was clipped by 0 bases and J by 8 bases, with 11 bases between them. The CDR3 sequence is CASSLAGVQEKLFF. The CDR3 DNA is TGCGCCAGCAGCTTGGCAGGGGTCCAGGAAAAACTGTTTTTT.

The chain combines TRBV28 with TRBJ2-1; the match to TRBD1 covers 8 bases. The CDR3 is 13 residues long. From germline, CDR1 is MDHEN and CDR2 SYDVKM. J lost 7 bases, V lost 5 bases, and 4 bases had no gene match. The CDR3 spells CASSLGTGNEQFF. The CDR3 region has the DNA TGTGCCAGCAGTCTAGGGACAGGTAATGAGCAGTTCTTC.

This chain uses TRBV19 with TRBJ2-1; 7 bases agree with TRBD1. J gave up 14 bases and V 7 bases, and 14 bases lay outside the gene matches. The germline CDR1 and CDR2 sequences are LNHDA and SQIVND (reference sequence). The CDR3 sequence is 13 residues long. Here the CDR3 reads CASKGAGVEVKFF. The CDR3 DNA follows: TGTGCCAGTAAGGGGGCAGGGGTGGAAGTTAAGTTCTTC. The variable domain in full, completed from reference TRBV19 and TRBJ2-1, reads DGGITQSPKYLFRKEGQNVTLSCEQNLNHDAMYWYRQDPGQGLRLIYYSQIVNDFQKGDIAEGYSVSREKKESFPLTVTSAQKNPTAFYLCASKGAGVEVKFFGPGTRLTVL.

The J gene is TRBJ1-5, the V gene TRBV7-9, with D unclear. In germline, CDR1 is SEHNR, CDR2 FQNEAQ (reference sequence). This CDR3 region has 14 residues. Trimming removed 4 bases at V and 5 bases at J, with 12 bases between. CDR3 region: CASSSNLEDQPQHF. In DNA, the CDR3 is TGTGCCAGCAGCTCCAATTTAGAGGATCAGCCCCAGCATTTT.

This clone occurred once. The chain joins TRBV5-1 to TRBJ2-1; D is ambiguous. Trimming cost V 0 bases and J 0 bases, with 7 bases left between them. CDR1 and CDR2 from the germline V gene are SGHRS and YFSETQ. CDR3 length equals 15 residues. In nucleotides, the CDR3 is TGCGCCAGCAGCTTGGAGCCCCGCTCCTACAATGAGCAGTTCTTC. Amino acids: CASSLEPRSYNEQFF.

V usage is TRBV11-2 and J usage is TRBJ2-5; 10 positions match TRBD2. CDR3 length: 13 amino acids. The V segment lost 11 bases and the J segment 5 bases; nucleotides outside the gene matches: 8. Germline V gives CDR1 SGHAT, CDR2 FQNNGV. The CDR3 DNA is TGTGCCTCCGGCGTAGCGGGAGGCGAGACCCAGTACTTC. This encodes CASGVAGGETQYF. Full variable domain (remainder filled in from reference TRBV11-2 and TRBJ2-5): EAGVAQSPRYKIIEKRQSVAFWCNPISGHATLYWYQQILGQGPKLLIQFQNNGVVDDSQLPKDRFSAERLKGVDSTLKIQPAKLEDSAVYLCASGVAGGETQYFGPGTRLLVL.

CDR3 loop: CSSREGAGTEAFF. CDR3 coding DNA: TGCAGCTCACGCGAGGGGGCTGGGACTGAAGCTTTCTTT. The chain joins TRBV29-1 to TRBJ1-1; TRBD1 matches 7 bases. The CDR3 has 13 amino acids. Germline V gives CDR1 SQVTM, CDR2 ANQGSEA. The V gene end was trimmed by 8 bases and the J gene end by 5 bases; junction bases not matched to a gene: 11.

The gene calls are TRBV4-3 and TRBJ1-1; D remains ambiguous. Trimming left V 4 bases short and J 3 bases short, with 9 bases between. The germline CDR1 and CDR2 sequences are LGHNA and YSLEER. The CDR3 runs to 13 residues. The CDR3: CASSRKLYTEAFF. The CDR3 nucleotides read TGCGCCAGCAGCCGAAAGCTGTACACTGAAGCTTTCTTT.

The rearrangement uses TRBV11-1 and TRBJ2-7; tentatively, D is TRBD1 (6 bases). CDR3 size: 15 residues. Trimming pared 0 bases from V and 2 bases from J, leaving 11 bases between. CDR1 SGHAT and CDR2 FQDESV come from the germline V gene (reference sequence). The CDR3 here is CASSLALGAPYEQYF. The CDR3 DNA is TGTGCCAGCAGCTTAGCCCTGGGGGCACCCTACGAGCAGTACTTC.

The rearrangement joins TRBV28 to TRBJ2-3; 7 bases are a match to TRBD2. The J segment lost 2 bases and the V segment lost 6 bases, leaving 5 bases of the junction unmatched. This CDR3 comprises 14 residues. Looked up from germline, CDR1 is MDHEN and CDR2 is SYDVKM. The CDR3 DNA follows: TGTGCCAGCAGCCTAGGACTAGACACAGATACGCAGTATTTT. It translates to CASSLGLDTDTQYF.

This clone was recorded a few times. The J gene is TRBJ2-7, the V gene TRBV11-2, with 8 bases fitting TRBD2. Germline V gives CDR1 SGHAT, CDR2 FQNNGV. CDR3 length: 14 residues. Trimming cost V 5 bases and J 1 base; bases outside gene matches: 4. This CDR3 reads CASSLAGESYEQYF. The CDR3 DNA sequence: TGTGCCAGCAGCCTAGCGGGTGAATCCTACGAGCAGTACTTC.

The rearrangement uses TRBV19 and TRBJ2-1; TRBD2 matches 9 bases. The germline V gene has CDR1 LNHDA and CDR2 SQIVND (reference sequence). The V gene end was trimmed by 4 bases and the J gene end by 5 bases; junction bases not matched to a gene: 6. The CDR3 has 15 residues. The CDR3 loop reads CASSNSGGLDNEQFF. The CDR3 DNA sequence: TGTGCCAGTAGTAATAGCGGGGGCCTTGACAATGAGCAGTTCTTC.

The chain links TRBV29-1 to TRBJ1-2; TRBD1 is a possible D gene (6 bases). There are 13 residues in the CDR3. V was cut by 7 bases and J by 4 bases, with 16 bases left in between. Per germline, CDR1 SQVTM and CDR2 ANQGSEA. The CDR3 DNA sequence: TGCAGCGCGGGGGGCAGGGAGTCCTATGGCTACACCTTC. Protein sequence: CSAGGRESYGYTF.

The V gene is TRBV28, the J gene TRBJ2-3; D remains ambiguous. The germline CDR1 and CDR2 sequences are MDHEN and SYDVKM. V was cut by 3 bases and J by 6 bases, with 10 bases left in between. The CDR3 has 13 residues. DNA of the CDR3: TGTGCCAGCAGTTTTACTAAGCCCGATACGCAGTATTTT. This sequence encodes CASSFTKPDTQYF.

J is TRBJ2-1 and V is TRBV28; D is uncertain. This CDR3 has 10 residues. The ends were cut back, 5 bases at V and 7 bases at J, with 3 bases in the middle. Germline V gene data show CDR1 as MDHEN and CDR2 as SYDVKM. The CDR3, as DNA: TGTGCCAGCAGTCGTAATGAGCAGTTCTTC. Translation gives CASSRNEQFF.

The rearrangement uses TRBV6-5 and TRBJ2-2; 10 bases are shared with TRBD2. The CDR3 length is 15 residues. J lost 4 bases, V lost 6 bases, and 5 bases had no gene match. The V gene's germline CDR1 is MNHEY and CDR2 SVGAGI. This CDR3 reads CASRAGLALTGELFF. The DNA for the CDR3 is TGTGCCAGCAGGGCGGGACTAGCGCTCACCGGGGAGCTGTTTTTT.

This clone was detected once. The chain carries TRBV4-1 and TRBJ2-1, with 10 nucleotides matching TRBD1. The germline gives CDR1 MGHRA, CDR2 YSYEKL. Unmatched junction bases numbered 4, after V lost 4 bases and J lost 4 bases. The CDR3 has 15 amino acids. The CDR3 protein is CASSPRDRGYNEQFF. The CDR3 nucleotides read TGCGCCAGCAGCCCCCGGGACAGGGGTTACAATGAGCAGTTCTTC.

The chain combines TRBV28 with TRBJ1-1; 8 nucleotides match TRBD1. The CDR3 spans 15 residues. Looked up from germline, CDR1 is MDHEN and CDR2 is SYDVKM. The ends lost 2 bases at V and 0 bases at J; junction bases unmatched: 2. The CDR3 region is CASSLRQGLNTEAFF. For the CDR3, the DNA is TGTGCCAGCAGTTTAAGACAGGGGTTGAACACTGAAGCTTTCTTT.

V and J are TRBV5-1 and TRBJ2-3, with a possible D match to TRBD2 (6 bases). The CDR3 loop spans 13 amino acids. Germline V gene sequence: CDR1 SGHRS, CDR2 YFSETQ. Trimming pared 0 bases from V and 8 bases from J, leaving 10 bases between. The CDR3 nucleotides read TGCGCCAGCAGCTTGGGGGGGGACGCTACGCAGTATTTT. It codes for CASSLGGDATQYF.

This clone turned up a few times. The genes are TRBV7-9 and TRBJ2-4; 9 nucleotides agree with TRBD1. Looked up from germline, CDR1 is SEHNR and CDR2 is FQNEAQ (reference sequence). The length of the CDR3 is 13 residues. The V gene end was trimmed by 5 bases and the J gene end by 10 bases; junction bases not matched to a gene: 6. The CDR3 region has the DNA TGTGCCAGCAGCGCAATACAGGGGGCGATTCAGTACTTC. It codes for CASSAIQGAIQYF.

This chain's CDR3 is CASSLEQGAYHEQYF. The CDR3 DNA reads as TGTGCCAGCAGCTTAGAACAGGGGGCCTACCACGAGCAGTACTTC. The chain carries TRBV11-2 and TRBJ2-7; 9 bases agree with TRBD1. Germline V gives CDR1 SGHAT, CDR2 FQNNGV. V was clipped by 0 bases and J by 5 bases; unmatched bases: 5. The CDR3 length is 15 residues.

This sequence joins TRBV11-2 and TRBJ2-1; D gene ambiguous. The CDR3 spans 15 residues. With 1 base removed from V and 10 bases from J, the gap between germline ends came to 17 bases. Germline lookup yields CDR1 SGHAT and CDR2 FQNNGV. The DNA of the CDR3 is TGTGCCAGCAGCTTAGTGAGTTCACCTCGGTCAGAGCAGTTCTTC. It encodes CASSLVSSPRSEQFF.

Within the sample, this clone is medium-sized (0.01 to 0.1%). V usage is TRBV4-2 and J usage is TRBJ2-1; D is possibly TRBD2 (5 bases). The V end lost 1 base, the J end lost 6 bases, and 7 bases lay between the germline ends. Per the germline V gene, CDR1 is LGHNA and CDR2 is YNFKEQ. The CDR3 contains 13 residues. The CDR3 DNA follows: TGTGCCAGCAGCCAAGCTAGCAGCAATGAGCAGTTCTTC. It yields the protein CASSQASSNEQFF.

V gene TRBV5-4 combines with J gene TRBJ2-2, with 15 bases aligning to TRBD2. Germline CDR1 and CDR2: SGHNT and YYREEE (reference sequence). This CDR3 comprises 16 residues. V dropped 3 bases and J dropped 4; count of bases not matched to a gene: 1. The CDR3 sequence is CASSSGLAGGTGELFF. Here the CDR3 DNA reads TGTGCCAGCAGCTCGGGACTAGCGGGGGGCACCGGGGAGCTGTTTTTT.

This sequence joins TRBV29-1 and TRBJ2-7, with TRBD2 identical over 11 bases. J gave up 2 bases and V 5 bases, and 8 bases lay outside the gene matches. Germline loops: CDR1 SQVTM, CDR2 ANQGSEA. The CDR3 loop spans 15 amino acids. CDR3 nucleotides: TGCAGCGTTAAGCTGGGACTAGCGGATACCTACGAGCAGTACTTC. This gives the protein CSVKLGLADTYEQYF.